The present TCR beta chain was sequenced within a study of CD8 T cells in Susac syndrome. About the study: Clinical remission applied to 8 or 9 sequenced Susac syndrome patients, and about six had active disease.

The V gene's germline CDR1 is SGHRS and CDR2 YFSETQ. The CDR3 extends over 15 amino acids. The V gene lost 0 bases and the J gene lost 5 bases, with 15 bases spanning the gap. From blood CD8+ and CD4+ T cells, the TCR beta chain was sequenced. Negative isolation yielded CD4+ and CD8+ T cells, and FACS enriched TEMRA cells. RNA, at roughly 0.5 to 1 ug, was reverse transcribed with random hexamers. Coverage of TCR beta CDR3 amplification by immunoSEQ multiplex PCR extended to 54 Vbeta and 13 Jbeta. TCRdb reanalysed the immunoSEQ multiplex PCR reads using MiXCR and keeps one entry per CDR3 protein. The sample yields roughly 52,000 distinct CDR3 sequences, approximately 95% seen once.

This chain links TRBV5-1 with TRBJ2-7, with D perhaps matching TRBD1 (7 bases). This TCR came from a human donor with Susac syndrome. The sample comprised CD8+ T cells from PBMCs. CDR3 residues: CASSLDAQGGHEQYF. The CDR3 nucleotides are TGCGCCAGCAGCTTGGACGCGCAGGGGGGCCACGAGCAGTACTTC. Using reference TRBV5-1 and TRBJ2-7 for the parts outside the CDR3, the full variable domain is KAGVTQTPRYLIKTRGQQVTLSCSPISGHRSVSWYQQTPGQGLQFLFEYFSETQRNKGNFPGRFSGRQFSNSRSEMNVSTLELGDSALYLCASSLDAQGGHEQYFGPGTRLTVT.